This entry lists 26 T cell receptor beta chains sequenced from one sample in a study of T cells in women clearing cervical HPV infection listed by TCRdb under 2018. Receptor libraries were prepared by the immunoSEQ multiplex PCR assay. The clones in this table, taken by TCRdb from immuneACCESS, are in-frame only. Not every clone is retained; where verified, under half of the shortfall comes from an unresolved V gene, and the cause of the rest is unknown. The sample has under 45,000 clones on record. Of the sample, 1.4% falls within the top ten clones. The sequencing sample was made of blood buffy coat. These receptors were collected from a woman aged 18 to 75 with a cervical HPV16 infection that either progressed to CIN3+ or cleared (not recorded which).

Concerning this clone itself: With the read ending 3 residues before the CDR3 end, the germline J gene is used to fill in that end. The chain links TRBV30 to TRBJ2-7; TRBD2 is a possible D gene (6 bases). This CDR3 comprises 12 residues. V was pared by 4 bases and J by 1 base, with 8 bases between. Germline loops: CDR1 GTSNPN, CDR2 SVGIG (reference sequence). CDR3: CAWTGGSYEQYF. The part of the CDR3 DNA that was read is TGTGCCTGGACAGGAGGGTCCTACGAG. Based on the CDR3 plus reference TRBV30 and TRBJ2-7, the full variable domain is SQTIHQWPATLVQPVGSPLSLECTVEGTSNPNLYWYRQAAGRGLQLLFYSVGIGQISSEVPQNLSASRPQDRQFILSSKKLLLSDSGFYLCAWTGGSYEQYFGPGTRLTVT.

About this clone: The CDR3 extends 3 residues past the end of the read, so its final part is completed from the germline J gene. V gene TRBV18 combines with J gene TRBJ2-7, with TRBD1 matching over 8 bases. Germline CDR1 is KGHSH and CDR2 is LQKENI. The CDR3 is 15 residues long. Germline trimming cut 3 bases from V and 0 bases from J; bases unmatched to any gene: 4. The CDR3 loop reads CASSPRTGSSYEQYF. Partial CDR3 DNA: TGTGCCAGCTCACCCAGGACAGGGAGCTCCTACGAG.

Turning to this clone: The CDR3 end falls 3 residues outside the read, so it is completed with the germline J gene. The genes are TRBV18 and TRBJ2-2; 12 bases fit TRBD1. There are 16 residues in the CDR3. V gave up 6 bases and J gave up 1 base; unmatched junction bases: 3. Germline lookup yields CDR1 KGHSH and CDR2 LQKENI. CDR3 protein: CASSGQGALNTGELFF. The part of the CDR3 DNA that was read is TGTGCCAGCTCGGGACAGGGGGCCCTGAACACCGGGGAG.

Note on this clone: The read terminates 3 residues ahead of where the CDR3 ends, so the germline J gene completes it. V and J are TRBV30 and TRBJ1-2; 7 positions match TRBD1. Germline CDR1 is GTSNPN and CDR2 is SVGIG (reference sequence). The CDR3 contains 11 residues. The DNA read from the CDR3 is TGTGCCTGGATACAGGGGCGCGGC. Translated: CAWIQGRG. The full CDR3 reads CAWIQGRGYTF.

Points on this clone: From the germline J gene comes the end of the CDR3, since the read stops 3 residues before it. V is TRBV5-4 and J is TRBJ1-2; possibly TRBD1 for D (6 bases). Germline values: CDR1 SGHNT, CDR2 YYREEE (reference sequence). The CDR3 is 14 amino acids. The CDR3 sequence: CASSRNRELDLYTF. The CDR3 DNA, read in part, is TGTGCCAGCAGCCGGAACAGGGAGCTAGATCTC. Based on the CDR3 plus reference TRBV5-4 and TRBJ1-2, the full variable domain is ETGVTQSPTHLIKTRGQQVTLRCSSQSGHNTVSWYQQALGQGPQFIFQYYREEENGRGNFPPRFSGLQFPNYSSELNVNALELDDSALYLCASSRNRELDLYTFGSGTRLTVV.

Regarding this clone: The CDR3 is cut off 3 residues early in the read; its end comes from the germline J gene. This chain uses TRBV7-3 with TRBJ2-1; 15 nucleotides align to TRBD2. Trimming removed 4 bases from V and 6 bases from J; junction bases left unmatched: 4. This CDR3 has 16 amino acids. Germline lookup yields CDR1 SGHTA and CDR2 FQGTGA. The CDR3 here is CASSSRTSGGANEQFF. The sequenced CDR3 bases are TGTGCCAGCAGCTCCCGGACTAGCGGGGGGGCCAATGAG. The full variable domain, rest sourced from reference TRBV7-3 and TRBJ2-1, is GAGVSQTPSNKVTEKGKYVELRCDPISGHTALYWYRQSLGQGPEFLIYFQGTGAADDSGLPNDRFFAVRPEGSVSTLKIQRTERGDSAVYLCASSSRTSGGANEQFFGPGTRLTVL.

In the case of this clone: The read ends 3 residues shy of where the CDR3 ends; the end is completed using the germline J gene. J is TRBJ1-1 and V is TRBV7-9, with a weak D call TRBD1 (6 bases). This CDR3 is 14 amino acids long. CDR1 and CDR2 from the germline V gene are SEHNR and FQNEAQ (reference sequence). The CDR3 loop is CASSLQGTGETAFF. CDR3 DNA, as far as it was read: TGTGCCAGCAGCTTACAGGGGACGGGAGAGACA.

A word on this clone: The read halts 3 residues ahead of the CDR3 end, with the missing end drawn from the germline J gene. The chain uses TRBV10-3 and TRBJ2-3, with 8 bases aligning to TRBD1. CDR3 length: 14 amino acids. Unmatched junction bases numbered 8, after V lost 10 bases and J lost 2 bases. Germline CDR1 reads ENHRY; CDR2 reads SYGVKD. Partial CDR3 DNA: TGTGCCAGCGGACAGGGCGGAATCACAGATACG. Residues: CASGQGGITDT. The complete CDR3 protein is CASGQGGITDTQYF.

Concerning this clone itself: The read finishes 3 residues shy of the CDR3 end, and the germline J gene is used to complete it. The chain carries TRBV5-1 and TRBJ2-3; TRBD2 might be the D (5 bases). Looked up from germline, CDR1 is SGHRS and CDR2 is YFSETQ. This CDR3 has 14 residues. Partial CDR3 DNA: TGCGCCAGCAGCTTGCGTGGAGGCGGAGAGACG. It encodes CASSLRGGGET. The full-length CDR3 reads as CASSLRGGGETQYF.

A note on this clone: The read ends 3 residues before the CDR3 terminus; that terminus is restored from the germline J gene. V gene TRBV11-2 combines with J gene TRBJ2-2, with D hard to call. V was pared by 2 bases and J by 4 bases, with 5 bases between. Germline assignment: CDR1 SGHAT and CDR2 FQNNGV. CDR3 length: 13 amino acids. The DNA read from the CDR3 is TGTGCCAGCAGCTTAACAGTCACCGGGGAG. This gives the protein CASSLTVTGE. The complete CDR3 sequence is CASSLTVTGELFF.

With respect to this clone: Read coverage stops 3 residues before the CDR3 terminus; the germline J gene supplies the remainder. The chain couples TRBV28 to TRBJ2-1; 7 bases map to TRBD2. The CDR3 extends over 17 amino acids. Unmatched junction bases numbered 13, after V lost 5 bases and J lost 3 bases. Germline loops: CDR1 MDHEN, CDR2 SYDVKM. The CDR3 is CASSPPGWREFYNEQFF. CDR3 DNA (partial): TGTGCCAGCAGTCCTCCAGGTTGGCGGGAGTTCTACAATGAG.

In regard to this clone: Read coverage stops 3 residues before the CDR3 terminus; the germline J gene supplies the remainder. The chain employs TRBV7-9 and TRBJ1-1; D gene unclear. V lost 5 bases, J lost 5 bases, and 9 bases lay in between. The CDR3 is 12 residues long. The germline gives CDR1 SEHNR, CDR2 FQNEAQ (reference sequence). The sequenced part of the CDR3 DNA is TGTGCCAGCAGCCCTAGCTGGACTGAA. Its protein is CASSPSWTE. The whole CDR3 region reads CASSPSWTEAFF.

Notes on this clone: The read gets to within 3 residues of the CDR3 end, and the germline J gene fills in the rest. The chain joins TRBV18 to TRBJ1-4, with D tentatively TRBD1 (5 bases). The CDR3 covers 16 residues. CDR1 and CDR2 from the germline V gene are KGHSH and LQKENI. The sequenced CDR3 bases are TGTGCCAGCTCACCACAGGTGACCTCTGGGGCCAACGTA. The encoded protein is CASSPQVTSGANV. The full CDR3 is CASSPQVTSGANVLFF.

As regards this clone: The read gets to within 3 residues of the CDR3 end, and the germline J gene fills in the rest. This chain uses TRBV5-1 with TRBJ1-2, with a weak D call TRBD1 (5 bases). Per germline, CDR1 SGHRS and CDR2 YFSETQ. The CDR3 consists of 13 residues. Trimming pared 5 bases from V and 3 bases from J, leaving 11 bases between. Partial CDR3 DNA: TGCGCCAGCAGTCCGTCCAGGGACTATGGC. This gives the protein CASSPSRDYG. The whole CDR3 protein reads CASSPSRDYGYTF. Drawing the rest from reference TRBV5-1 and TRBJ1-2, the complete variable domain is KAGVTQTPRYLIKTRGQQVTLSCSPISGHRSVSWYQQTPGQGLQFLFEYFSETQRNKGNFPGRFSGRQFSNSRSEMNVSTLELGDSALYLCASSPSRDYGYTFGSGTRLTVV.

Concerning this clone: The DNA ends 3 residues before the CDR3 does, and the rest of the CDR3 is filled in from the germline J gene. The chain employs TRBV10-3 and TRBJ2-3; 10 bases are shared with TRBD2. Trimming cost V 3 bases and J 0 bases; bases outside gene matches: 9. Germline CDR1 is ENHRY and CDR2 is SYGVKD. The CDR3 consists of 18 residues. The part of the CDR3 DNA that was read is TGTGCCATCAGTGATTCACTAGCGGGGAGCTCTAGCACAGATACG. Its translation: CAISDSLAGSSSTDT. The CDR3 reads in full as CAISDSLAGSSSTDTQYF.

To note about this clone: The observed sequence ends 3 residues before the CDR3 terminus, with the missing tail filled in from the germline J gene. The genes are TRBV6-1 and TRBJ2-7, with 11 bases that match TRBD2. The CDR3 has 15 amino acids. Germline trimming cut 6 bases from V and 3 bases from J; bases unmatched to any gene: 7. Germline lookup yields CDR1 MNHNS and CDR2 SASEGT. The CDR3 DNA, read in part, is TGTGCCAGCAGCGAATATAGCGGGGGGGGCTACGAG. As protein: CASSEYSGGGYE. The CDR3 in its entirety is CASSEYSGGGYEQYF.

As for this clone: The CDR3 end lies 3 residues beyond the end of the read and is filled in from the germline J gene. The gene calls are TRBV18 and TRBJ1-2; D not certain. The germline V gene encodes CDR1 KGHSH and CDR2 LQKENI. This CDR3 spans 15 amino acids. The DNA read from the CDR3 is TGTGCCAGCTCACCACCTATACAAAGAGCGAGCGAC. This gives the protein CASSPPIQRASD. The full CDR3 reads CASSPPIQRASDYTF.

In the case of this clone: The sequence runs out 3 residues before the end of the CDR3; the remainder is reconstructed from the germline J gene. This sequence joins TRBV7-6 and TRBJ2-5; 12 bases line up with TRBD2. The CDR3 totals 16 residues. Germline lookup yields CDR1 SGHVS and CDR2 FNYEAQ. Trimming cost V 5 bases and J 5 bases; bases outside gene matches: 9. The CDR3 bases that were read are TGTGCCAGCAGCCCGCAACTAGCGGGAGGCCCTGAGACC. Protein product: CASSPQLAGGPET. The full CDR3 reads CASSPQLAGGPETQYF.

Worth noting for this clone: Read data end 3 residues before the CDR3 end; the end is taken from the germline J gene. This rearrangement joins TRBV6-1 to TRBJ2-3; TRBD2 aligns across 12 bases. V lost 4 bases to trimming and J lost 2 bases; unmatched junction nucleotides: 1. Looked up from germline, CDR1 is MNHNS and CDR2 is SASEGT. The CDR3 length is 15 residues. CDR3 bases read: TGTGCCAGCAGTGCTAGCGGGAGGGACACAGATACG. The encoded protein is CASSASGRDTDT. The full CDR3 is CASSASGRDTDTQYF.

Comments on this clone: The CDR3 end is not reached by the read, which stops 3 residues before it; the germline J gene fills it in. The chain uses TRBV7-2 and TRBJ2-3; 10 bases fit TRBD2. Germline V gene lookup returns CDR1 SGHTA and CDR2 FQGNSA. V gave up 7 bases and J gave up 5 bases; unmatched junction bases: 9. The CDR3 consists of 15 residues. The CDR3 bases that were read are TGTGCCAGCACCCGAAGGAGCGGGGGGGGAGATACG. It encodes CASTRRSGGGDT. The complete CDR3 sequence is CASTRRSGGGDTQYF.

As concerns this clone: Coverage ceases 3 residues before the CDR3 finishes, and the germline J gene fills in the end. This chain joins TRBV7-9 and TRBJ2-1; D ambiguous. Germline CDR1 SEHNR, CDR2 FQNEAQ (reference sequence). V was shortened by 4 bases and J by 8 bases, with 3 bases between the two germline ends. The CDR3 length is 10 residues. CDR3 sequence: CASSSDEQFF. The CDR3 bases that were read are TGTGCCAGCAGCTCCGATGAG.

Note on this clone: Read data end 3 residues before the CDR3 end; the end is taken from the germline J gene. J is TRBJ2-7 and V is TRBV30; 11 positions agree with TRBD2. The germline V gene has CDR1 GTSNPN and CDR2 SVGIG (reference sequence). Trimming removed 4 bases from V and 6 bases from J; junction bases left unmatched: 8. CDR3 size: 14 residues. The CDR3 region is CAWNQGTSGLEQYF. CDR3 DNA, as far as it was read: TGTGCCTGGAACCAAGGGACTAGCGGACTCGAG.

A note on this clone: The read ends 3 residues before the CDR3 terminus; that terminus is restored from the germline J gene. The J gene is TRBJ2-1, the V gene TRBV10-2; D possibly corresponds to TRBD1 (6 bases). Germline-derived CDR1 and CDR2 are WSHSY and SAAADI. V was shortened by 6 bases and J by 0 bases, with 6 bases between the two germline ends. The CDR3 contains 13 residues. The CDR3 DNA, read in part, is TGCGCCAGCAGGGACAGCTCCTACAATGAG. This sequence encodes CASRDSSYNE. The whole CDR3 protein is CASRDSSYNEQFF.

Notes on this clone: The read ends 3 residues before the CDR3 terminus; that terminus is restored from the germline J gene. The chain recombines TRBV20-1 with TRBJ2-7; perhaps TRBD2 as D (6 bases). V was pared by 5 bases and J by 4 bases, with 21 bases between. The CDR3 length is 15 residues. Looked up from germline, CDR1 is DFQATT and CDR2 is SNEGSKA (reference sequence). The CDR3 loop is CSAPPGGRDSYEQYF. The CDR3 DNA, read in part, is TGCAGTGCTCCCCCCGGGGGAAGGGATTCATACGAG.

The CDR3 bases that were read are TGTGCCAGTAGTATGGGGCAGGGGTCAGACGAGACC. This codes for CASSMGQGSDET. Given in full, the CDR3 is CASSMGQGSDETQYF. The J gene is TRBJ2-5, the V gene TRBV19; D is perhaps TRBD1 (6 bases). The read ends 3 residues before the CDR3 terminus; that terminus is restored from the germline J gene. V was clipped by 3 bases and J by 5 bases, with 16 bases between them. The length of the CDR3 is 15 residues. In germline, CDR1 is LNHDA, CDR2 SQIVND (reference sequence).

Turning to this clone: The CDR3 end falls 3 residues outside the read, so it is completed with the germline J gene. This chain links TRBV5-1 with TRBJ1-3; D may be TRBD1 (5 bases). Germline V gene data show CDR1 as SGHRS and CDR2 as YFSETQ. V was pared by 3 bases and J by 2 bases, with 15 bases between. The CDR3 is 16 residues long. The CDR3 spells CASSSFQGLTGNTIYF. CDR3 bases read: TGCGCCAGCAGCTCATTCCAGGGCCTCACTGGAAACACC. Full variable domain (rest looked up from reference TRBV5-1 and TRBJ1-3): KAGVTQTPRYLIKTRGQQVTLSCSPISGHRSVSWYQQTPGQGLQFLFEYFSETQRNKGNFPGRFSGRQFSNSRSEMNVSTLELGDSALYLCASSSFQGLTGNTIYFGEGSWLTVV.